Sequencing of this T cell receptor beta chain was carried out in a study of T-cell memory formation after mild COVID-19. A single record per CDR3 protein comes from TCRdb applying MiXCR to the 5' RACE reads. The table shows hundreds of thousands of distinct CDR3 sequences, with about 22% occurring only once. The receptor was derived from an adult woman who had mild COVID-19 (a few samples of this study predate the infection). Cell type and time point are not known. Material for sequencing was PBMCs or a T cell subset sorted from them (not recorded which).

The CDR3 is CSATNTQGSNTEAFF. CDR3 nucleotide sequence: TGCAGTGCTACTAATACACAGGGGTCGAACACTGAAGCTTTCTTT. The chain carries TRBV20-1 and TRBJ1-1; 7 nucleotides align to TRBD1. This CDR3 contains 15 residues. V lost 4 bases, J lost 1 base, and 9 bases stayed unmatched. Germline V gene lookup returns CDR1 DFQATT and CDR2 SNEGSKA (reference sequence).